This entry is about one TCR beta chain. Measured with immunoSEQ multiplex PCR; TCRdb has only the in-frame clones, and not every one. Of over 60,000 clones listed, roughly 89% are singletons. Trimming stripped 8 bases from V and 0 bases from J, with 7 bases between. The CDR3 loop spans 13 amino acids. Germline V CDR1 and CDR2: WNHNN, SYGVQD (reference sequence). The data were taken from a study of siplizumab effects on memory and regulatory T cells. The sequence was collected from a human donor in good health. The chain uses TRBV10-1 and TRBJ2-2, with D possibly TRBD2 on 5 matching bases. The material sequenced was CD8+ T cells sorted from blood. In DNA, the CDR3 is TGCGCCAGCGCCGGGGCGAACACCGGGGAGCTGTTTTTT. Protein sequence: CASAGANTGELFF.